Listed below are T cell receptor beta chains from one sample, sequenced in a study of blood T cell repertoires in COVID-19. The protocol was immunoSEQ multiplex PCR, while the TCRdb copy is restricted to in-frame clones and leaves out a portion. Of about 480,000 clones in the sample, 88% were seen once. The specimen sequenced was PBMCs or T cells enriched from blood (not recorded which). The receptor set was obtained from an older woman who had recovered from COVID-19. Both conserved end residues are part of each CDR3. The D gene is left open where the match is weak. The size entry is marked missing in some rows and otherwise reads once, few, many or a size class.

DNA: TGTGCCAGCAATCCCCAGGGGAACACTGAAGCTTTCTTT
CDR3: CASNPQGNTEAFF
J: TRBJ1-1
D: -
V: TRBV2
size: -

DNA: TGTGCCACCAGTGCCGCGGGACAGAACTATGGCTACACCTTC
CDR3: CATSAAGQNYGYTF
J: TRBJ1-2
D: TRBD1
V: TRBV24-1
size: -

DNA: TGCGCCAGCAGCTTGGCCTCAAGAGTCTCTGGAAACACCATATATTTT
CDR3: CASSLASRVSGNTIYF
J: TRBJ1-3
D: -
V: TRBV5-1
size: -

DNA: TGTGCCAGCAGCCAAGCGTCAGGGAATCACGAGCAGTACTTC
CDR3: CASSQASGNHEQYF
J: TRBJ2-7
D: -
V: TRBV3-1/TRBV3-2
size: -

DNA: TGTGCCACCAGTGACCCCGTAGGAGCGGGGAGGGAGAATGAGCAGTTCTTC
CDR3: CATSDPVGAGRENEQFF
J: TRBJ2-1
D: TRBD2
V: TRBV24-1
size: -

DNA: TGTGCCAGCAGCAAGTGTGAAGGGGGCGACCGCCAAGGCTACACCTTC
CDR3: CASSKCEGGDRQGYTF
J: TRBJ1-2
D: -
V: TRBV21-1
size: -

DNA: TGTGCCAGCAGCTTGACAGCCTCCTACAATGAGCAGTTCTTC
CDR3: CASSLTASYNEQFF
J: TRBJ2-1
D: -
V: TRBV5-5
size: -

DNA: TGTGCCAGCAGCCGAGCGGGGGGATCGAACACCGGGGAGCTGTTTTTT
CDR3: CASSRAGGSNTGELFF
J: TRBJ2-2
D: TRBD2
V: TRBV5-4
size: -

DNA: TGTGCCAGTAGTACACACCGGGACAGCTCCTACAATGAGCAGTTCTTC
CDR3: CASSTHRDSSYNEQFF
J: TRBJ2-1
D: TRBD1
V: TRBV19
size: -

DNA: TGTGCCTGGAATAGCGGGGTTACTGAAGCTTTCTTT
CDR3: CAWNSGVTEAFF
J: TRBJ1-1
D: -
V: TRBV30
size: -

DNA: TGTGCCAGCGTCTCTAACTATGGCTACACCTTC
CDR3: CASVSNYGYTF
J: TRBJ1-2
D: -
V: TRBV2
size: -

DNA: TGTGCCAGTAGTGCCGGGGGAGGGTACCAGCCCCAGCATTTT
CDR3: CASSAGGGYQPQHF
J: TRBJ1-5
D: -
V: TRBV19
size: -

DNA: TGTGCCAGCAGCCTGAGACAGGCGGGGGGGCGCGGGGAGCTGTTTTTT
CDR3: CASSLRQAGGRGELFF
J: TRBJ2-2
D: TRBD2
V: TRBV28
size: -

DNA: TGTGCCAGCAGTCTCCGGGACAGGGGCTCTGGGGCCAACGTCCTGACTTTC
CDR3: CASSLRDRGSGANVLTF
J: TRBJ2-6
D: TRBD1
V: TRBV27
size: -

DNA: TGTGCCAGCAGCCGTACCGGGACAGGGTCGTACGAGCAGTACTTC
CDR3: CASSRTGTGSYEQYF
J: TRBJ2-7
D: TRBD1
V: TRBV6-5
size: -

DNA: TGTGCCAGCACTCAGACCCCAGGCCCAAAAACGACAGATACGCAGTATTTT
CDR3: CASTQTPGPKTTDTQYF
J: TRBJ2-3
D: -
V: TRBV7-2
size: -

DNA: TGTGCCAGCAGCCAAGCGGGGGGGCCGCGTGAGCAGTTCTTC
CDR3: CASSQAGGPREQFF
J: TRBJ2-1
D: TRBD2
V: TRBV3-1/TRBV3-2
size: -

DNA: TGTGCCAGCTCCCCGGGACTGGATGAAAAACTGTTTTTT
CDR3: CASSPGLDEKLFF
J: TRBJ1-4
D: -
V: TRBV18
size: few

DNA: TGTGCCATCAGTGGGGGACTAGCGGGGCCTAGCACAGATACGCAGTATTTT
CDR3: CAISGGLAGPSTDTQYF
J: TRBJ2-3
D: TRBD2
V: TRBV10-3
size: once

DNA: TGCGCCAGCAGCAAATCTTCTAGCACAGATACGCAGTATTTT
CDR3: CASSKSSSTDTQYF
J: TRBJ2-3
D: -
V: TRBV5-1
size: -

DNA: TGTGCCATCAGTGAGTTACAATCAAACTCCTACAATGAGCAGTTCTTC
CDR3: CAISELQSNSYNEQFF
J: TRBJ2-1
D: -
V: TRBV10-3
size: -

DNA: TGTGCCAGCAGCCCCTCGGGACAGAGCTCCTACAATGAGCAGTTCTTC
CDR3: CASSPSGQSSYNEQFF
J: TRBJ2-1
D: TRBD1
V: TRBV11-3
size: few

DNA: TGCAGCGTTGAAGATGGTACAGCCCACTATGGCTACACCTTC
CDR3: CSVEDGTAHYGYTF
J: TRBJ1-2
D: -
V: TRBV29-1
size: once

DNA: TGTGCCACCAGTGATCCCGAGACAGGAAGGGAGACCCAGTACTTC
CDR3: CATSDPETGRETQYF
J: TRBJ2-5
D: -
V: TRBV24-1
size: -

DNA: TGTGCCAGCAGTGAATGGGAGGTCGGCCAAGAGACCCAGTACTTC
CDR3: CASSEWEVGQETQYF
J: TRBJ2-5
D: -
V: TRBV6-1
size: many

DNA: TGTGCCAGCAGCGGCCAGGAAAACTTGAACACTGAAGCTTTCTTT
CDR3: CASSGQENLNTEAFF
J: TRBJ1-1
D: -
V: TRBV13
size: -

DNA: TGCGCCAGCAGCTTGCTGGGGGCTTTGGGGACTGAAGCTTTCTTT
CDR3: CASSLLGALGTEAFF
J: TRBJ1-1
D: -
V: TRBV5-1
size: -

DNA: TGTGCCATCAGTCGGACAGGGAATTACAATGAGCAGTTCTTC
CDR3: CAISRTGNYNEQFF
J: TRBJ2-1
D: TRBD1
V: TRBV10-3
size: -

DNA: TGTGCCAGCCTGGGCGGGGGAACCACTGAAGCTTTCTTT
CDR3: CASLGGGTTEAFF
J: TRBJ1-1
D: -
V: TRBV28
size: once

DNA: TGTGCCAGTCGCGGCGGCGGGTCTGAAGCTTTCTTT
CDR3: CASRGGGSEAFF
J: TRBJ1-1
D: -
V: TRBV19
size: -

DNA: TGTGCCAGCAGTGAACAGGGCAGGAGCTCTGGAAACACCATATATTTT
CDR3: CASSEQGRSSGNTIYF
J: TRBJ1-3
D: -
V: TRBV6-1
size: -

DNA: TGTGCCAGCAGACCCCAGGTTACGGGGGGGAACTATGGCTACACCTTC
CDR3: CASRPQVTGGNYGYTF
J: TRBJ1-2
D: -
V: TRBV27
size: few

DNA: TGTGCCAGCAGCGCACACACCGGGACAGGGGGACCAGATACGCAGTATTTT
CDR3: CASSAHTGTGGPDTQYF
J: TRBJ2-3
D: TRBD1
V: TRBV9
size: -

DNA: TGCAGCGTTAGCCGGACAGGGAGTGGAAACACCATATATTTT
CDR3: CSVSRTGSGNTIYF
J: TRBJ1-3
D: TRBD1
V: TRBV29-1
size: -

DNA: TGCGCCAGCAGCTTAAGGGAGCGGGACCTCTACAATGAGCAGTTCTTC
CDR3: CASSLRERDLYNEQFF
J: TRBJ2-1
D: TRBD2
V: TRBV5-1
size: few

DNA: TGTGCCAGCAGTTTGGGGCAGGGGATGGGGGAGACCCAGTACTTC
CDR3: CASSLGQGMGETQYF
J: TRBJ2-5
D: -
V: TRBV28
size: -

DNA: TGTGCCAGCAGCCAAGCTAAAGGAACTACTGGAAACACCATATATTTT
CDR3: CASSQAKGTTGNTIYF
J: TRBJ1-3
D: -
V: TRBV3-1/TRBV3-2
size: -

DNA: TGCGCCAGCAGCGCCGGGACAGGCGTAAGGGGCGGGGAGCTGTTTTTT
CDR3: CASSAGTGVRGGELFF
J: TRBJ2-2
D: TRBD1
V: TRBV5-1
size: -

DNA: TGCGCCAGCAGCCCCGGGACAGTCGGGGAGACCCAGTACTTC
CDR3: CASSPGTVGETQYF
J: TRBJ2-5
D: TRBD1
V: TRBV10-1
size: few

DNA: TGTGCCAGCAGCTTCCCCCTCCCCGGGACAGGGGGCGACCTCCCTAATGAAAAACTGTTTTTT
CDR3: CASSFPLPGTGGDLPNEKLFF
J: TRBJ1-4
D: TRBD1
V: TRBV7-8
size: -

DNA: TGTGCCAGCAGCCAAGAAGGGACAGGGTATAAGCCCCAGCATTTT
CDR3: CASSQEGTGYKPQHF
J: TRBJ1-5
D: TRBD1
V: TRBV4-2
size: -

DNA: TGTGCCAGCAGATCTCCCGGGACAGGGGGCGGCTACACCTTC
CDR3: CASRSPGTGGGYTF
J: TRBJ1-2
D: TRBD1
V: TRBV5-4
size: -